This T cell receptor beta chain emerged from a study of regulatory T cells in long-lasting Graves disease. With 6 bases clipped from V and 7 bases from J, the junction kept 8 bases outside the gene matches. The germline CDR1 and CDR2 sequences are SQVTM and ANQGSEA. This CDR3 has 15 residues. The study, taken as a whole, reports: Segments TRBV28, TRBJ1-2 and TRBJ2-5 showed preferential usage in persistent disease. Newly diagnosed Graves' patients had higher TCR diversity than persistent ones.

A note on this clonotype: The antigen is not known.

Arm-PCR with iRepertoire HTBI primers amplified the CDR3 regions for these TCR beta libraries. TCRdb reprocessed the multiplex PCR reads via MiXCR and lists one record per CDR3 protein. The sample contains almost 450,000 distinct CDR3 sequences, 16% of which appear only once. Time point: newly diagnosed GD, antithyroid drugs for less than 3 months. After RNA was extracted from PBMCs, the TCR library was made from it. The sample was also reused in another study, on T cells in Graves' hyperthyroidism and ophthalmopathy. That study adds: Graves' hyperthyroidism without ophthalmopathy progression within 18 months was termed stable.

The origin of this receptor is a woman in her 30s with Graves disease. Sequenced material: peripheral blood mononuclear cells (PBMCs), taken at new diagnosis, from a patient treated with antithyroid drugs. The genes are TRBV29-1 and TRBJ2-2; 13 nucleotides line up with TRBD2. CDR3 nucleotide sequence: TGCAGCGTGAGTTGGACTAGCGGGAGTTTCGGGGAGCTGTTTTTT. Its translation is CSVSWTSGSFGELFF.